The sequence of this TCR beta chain was determined in a study of T cell changes during pregnancy in multiple sclerosis. Assay used: immunoSEQ multiplex PCR; TCRdb lists only in-frame clones, some missing. The sample contains 30,000 or so clones, 80% to 90% of which appear only once. The source is a female donor in good health, enrolled as a control in a pregnancy study. The specimen was CD4+ T cells from peripheral blood mononuclear cells, collected in the first trimester of pregnancy.

The CDR3, as DNA: TGTGCCCTCCTGGGGGACAGGGGCAGGAATTCACCCCTCCACTTT. It is translated as CALLGDRGRNSPLHF. The J gene is TRBJ1-6, the V gene TRBV30; 10 bases are shared with TRBD1. The CDR3 totals 15 residues. Trimming at V came to 8 bases and at J to 7 bases, leaving 11 bases not matched to a gene. Germline-derived CDR1 and CDR2 are GTSNPN and SVGIG (reference sequence).